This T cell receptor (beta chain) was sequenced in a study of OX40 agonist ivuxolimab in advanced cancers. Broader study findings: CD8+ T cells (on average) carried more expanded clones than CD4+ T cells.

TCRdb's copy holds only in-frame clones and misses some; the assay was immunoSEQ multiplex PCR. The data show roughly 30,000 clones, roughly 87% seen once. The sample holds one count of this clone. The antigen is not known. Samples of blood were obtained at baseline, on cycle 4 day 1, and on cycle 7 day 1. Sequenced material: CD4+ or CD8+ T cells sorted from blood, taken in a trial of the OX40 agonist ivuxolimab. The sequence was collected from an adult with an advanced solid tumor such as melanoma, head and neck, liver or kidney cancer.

CDR3: CASSDPDRGSYGYTF. CDR3 coding DNA: TGTGCCAGCAGTGACCCGGACAGGGGGTCCTATGGCTACACCTTC. V gene TRBV6-4 combines with J gene TRBJ1-2; 10 bases are shared with TRBD1. Looked up from germline, CDR1 is MRHNA and CDR2 is SNTAGT. J was trimmed by 4 bases and V by 2 bases; bases with no gene match: 4. This CDR3 spans 15 amino acids.